These 28 T cell receptor beta chains share one sample of origin, sequenced in a study of shared clonotypes between healthy human individuals. The protocol was immunoSEQ multiplex PCR, while the TCRdb copy is restricted to in-frame clones and leaves out a portion. The table has about 640,000 clones, 55% to 75% seen once; the top ten hold about 1.7%. The sequencing sample was made of memory CD4+ T cells sorted from blood. The subset is: CD45RA-negative fraction. Source of these receptors: a woman in her 30s in good health.

The rearrangement joins TRBV5-1 to TRBJ2-1; D uncertain. There are 16 residues in the CDR3. With 5 bases removed from V and 0 bases from J, the gap between germline ends came to 15 bases. From germline, CDR1 is SGHRS and CDR2 YFSETQ. The CDR3 DNA sequence: TGCGCCAGCAGAAAGGTAGTGGCGAGCTCCTACAATGAGCAGTTCTTC. Translated: CASRKVVASSYNEQFF.

The V and J genes are TRBV5-4 and TRBJ2-3, with 8 bases aligning to TRBD2. Germline V gene lookup returns CDR1 SGHNT and CDR2 YYREEE (reference sequence). This CDR3 is 16 amino acids long. The J segment lost 6 bases and the V segment lost 2 bases, leaving 11 bases of the junction unmatched. CDR3 coding DNA: TGTGCCAGCAGCTTTGGATCCGGGACTAGTGTGGATACGCAGTATTTT. Translating it yields CASSFGSGTSVDTQYF.

This clone turned up a few times. A much more abundant neighbour one base away suggests this may be a read error. This CDR3 is also generated by other DNA sequences in the sample. The V gene is TRBV5-1, the J gene TRBJ2-1; D gene ambiguous. This CDR3 has 15 residues. Per germline, CDR1 SGHRS and CDR2 YFSETQ. Trimming took 0 bases from V and 0 from J, leaving 7 bases between them. CDR3 coding DNA: TGCGCCAGCAGCTTGGATAGGAGCTCCTACAATGAGCAGTTCTTC. This codes for CASSLDRSSYNEQFF.

The chain joins TRBV11-2 to TRBJ2-7, with D uncertain. Germline V CDR1 and CDR2: SGHAT, FQNNGV. V was trimmed by 4 bases and J by 6 bases, leaving 16 bases between them. The CDR3 consists of 14 residues. The CDR3 spells CASSSFGRLSEQYF. CDR3 bases: TGTGCCAGCAGCTCGTTTGGTCGTCTCTCCGAGCAGTACTTC.

This clone was observed a handful of times. This chain joins TRBV6-6 and TRBJ1-1; D not resolved. The length of the CDR3 is 15 residues. Germline V gene sequence: CDR1 MNHNY, CDR2 SVGAGI (reference sequence). The V and J ends lost 0 bases and 4 bases respectively, with 12 bases between them. The CDR3 reads CASSYSMPVSTEAFF. The CDR3 bases are TGTGCCAGCAGTTACTCGATGCCAGTTAGCACTGAAGCTTTCTTT.

The V and J genes are TRBV2 and TRBJ2-1, with TRBD1 matching over 11 bases. V lost 6 bases to trimming and J lost 9 bases; unmatched junction nucleotides: 7. Germline CDR1 SNHLY, CDR2 FYNNEI. The CDR3 is 14 amino acids. In nucleotides, the CDR3 is TGTGCCAGCAGGAGGACAGGGGGCGGGGGTGAGCAGTTCTTC. Its protein product is CASRRTGGGGEQFF.

Here the CDR3 DNA reads TGTGCCAGCAGTCGACAGGTTCCTAACGAGCAGTACTTC. Its translation is CASSRQVPNEQYF. The V and J genes are TRBV6-1 and TRBJ2-7; perhaps TRBD1 as D (6 bases). This CDR3 region has 13 residues. Germline assignment: CDR1 MNHNS and CDR2 SASEGT. Trimming cost V 5 bases and J 5 bases, with 13 bases left between them.

V usage is TRBV7-3 and J usage is TRBJ2-3, with 8 bases fitting TRBD2. CDR1 SGHTA and CDR2 FQGTGA come from the germline V gene. The J segment lost 1 base and the V segment lost 5 bases, leaving 8 bases of the junction unmatched. This CDR3 has 16 amino acids. CDR3 DNA: TGTGCCAGCAGCGAGTTGGATAGCGGGGGCACAGATACGCAGTATTTT. Protein sequence: CASSELDSGGTDTQYF.

The J gene is TRBJ2-7, the V gene TRBV7-2, with 14 bases lining up with TRBD2. The CDR3 length is 15 residues. V lost 5 bases to trimming and J lost 3 bases; unmatched junction nucleotides: 3. Per germline, CDR1 SGHTA and CDR2 FQGNSA. The CDR3 DNA reads TGTGCCAGCAGCGGGACTAGCGGGGGCCTCTACGAGCAGTACTTC. It encodes CASSGTSGGLYEQYF.

The chain has TRBV29-1 and TRBJ2-5; D is unclear. Per germline, CDR1 SQVTM and CDR2 ANQGSEA. Between the trimmed V and J ends, which lost 4 bases and 2 bases, there was a span of 8 bases. The CDR3 is made up of 12 amino acids. The CDR3 loop reads CSVADGQETQYF. The CDR3 nucleotides are TGCAGCGTTGCCGACGGGCAAGAGACCCAGTACTTC.

This rearrangement joins TRBV19 to TRBJ2-1; 9 bases map to TRBD2. Germline V gene lookup returns CDR1 LNHDA and CDR2 SQIVND (reference sequence). CDR3 length: 15 residues. With 5 bases clipped from V and 9 bases from J, the junction kept 11 bases outside the gene matches. Here the CDR3 reads CASSPLAGSEGEQFF. The DNA for the CDR3 is TGTGCCAGTAGTCCGCTAGCGGGATCAGAGGGTGAGCAGTTCTTC.

The chain recombines TRBV30 with TRBJ2-1, with D tentatively TRBD2 (5 bases). Trimming cost V 0 bases and J 3 bases, with 9 bases left between them. Germline V CDR1 and CDR2: GTSNPN, SVGIG (reference sequence). There are 14 residues in the CDR3. The CDR3 region is CAWSVVRDYNEQFF. Here the CDR3 DNA reads TGTGCCTGGAGTGTAGTCCGGGACTACAATGAGCAGTTCTTC. The full variable domain, in which reference TRBV30 and TRBJ2-1 provide the parts outside the CDR3, is SQTIHQWPATLVQPVGSPLSLECTVEGTSNPNLYWYRQAAGRGLQLLFYSVGIGQISSEVPQNLSASRPQDRQFILSSKKLLLSDSGFYLCAWSVVRDYNEQFFGPGTRLTVL.

The rearrangement joins TRBV5-1 to TRBJ2-7; 9 nucleotides line up with TRBD2. J gave up 2 bases and V 0 bases, and 3 bases lay outside the gene matches. The CDR3 totals 15 residues. Looked up from germline, CDR1 is SGHRS and CDR2 is YFSETQ. CDR3 DNA: TGCGCCAGCAGCTTGGGACTAGCGGAAACCTACGAGCAGTACTTC. Its protein is CASSLGLAETYEQYF.

This CDR3 is CASSIAPELGYYGYTF. As DNA, the CDR3 is TGTGCCAGTAGTATCGCGCCCGAACTGGGGTACTATGGCTACACCTTC. This chain connects TRBV19 to TRBJ1-2; D gene unclear. The CDR3 is 16 amino acids. V lost 3 bases and J 3 bases, leaving 17 bases between the germline ends. Looked up from germline, CDR1 is LNHDA and CDR2 is SQIVND (reference sequence). The variable domain in full, completed from reference TRBV19 and TRBJ1-2, reads DGGITQSPKYLFRKEGQNVTLSCEQNLNHDAMYWYRQDPGQGLRLIYYSQIVNDFQKGDIAEGYSVSREKKESFPLTVTSAQKNPTAFYLCASSIAPELGYYGYTFGSGTRLTVV.

The chain has TRBV19 and TRBJ1-3, with TRBD1 matching 7 bases. This CDR3 has 16 residues. Losses at the gene ends were 4 bases for V and 2 bases for J; bases not matched to a gene: 8. Looked up from germline, CDR1 is LNHDA and CDR2 is SQIVND (reference sequence). CDR3 amino acids: CASSTILTGAGNTIYF. CDR3 nucleotide sequence: TGTGCCAGTAGTACGATCCTAACAGGGGCTGGAAACACCATATATTTT.

Only a few counts were recorded for this clone. The chain recombines TRBV29-1 with TRBJ1-2; no definite D call. V was clipped by 3 bases and J by 7 bases, with 12 bases between them. Germline V gene data show CDR1 as SQVTM and CDR2 as ANQGSEA. The CDR3 runs to 12 residues. The CDR3 region has the DNA TGCAGCGTTGACTCCCAAGCAGGTGGCTACACCTTC. It codes for CSVDSQAGGYTF.

This chain links TRBV21-1 with TRBJ1-3. TRBV21-1 is described as a pseudogene. The CDR3 totals 16 residues. The CDR3 sequence: CASSKKRRAAGNTIYF. CDR3 coding DNA: TGTGCCAGCAGCAAAAAAAGGAGGGCCGCTGGAAACACCATATATTTT.

The chain combines TRBV11-2 with TRBJ2-2; D ambiguous. Per germline, CDR1 SGHAT and CDR2 FQNNGV. CDR3 length equals 16 residues. The V and J ends lost 4 bases and 0 bases respectively, with 12 bases between them. The CDR3 DNA is TGTGCCAGCAGCTCCCTTAACAACCCGAACACCGGGGAGCTGTTTTTT. Translated: CASSSLNNPNTGELFF.

The chain uses TRBV12-5 and TRBJ2-3, with D maybe TRBD2 (5 bases). CDR1 is LGHNT and CDR2 is FRNRAP in the germline V gene. CDR3 size: 13 residues. The V and J ends lost 7 bases and 3 bases respectively, with 11 bases between them. The CDR3 region is CASVRDLTDTQYF. In DNA, the CDR3 is TGTGCTAGTGTACGGGATTTGACAGATACGCAGTATTTT.

In its sample, this clone was seen once. The chain uses TRBV4-1 and TRBJ2-3, with 8 bases identical to TRBD2. The CDR3 covers 17 residues. Germline V gene lookup returns CDR1 MGHRA and CDR2 YSYEKL. The V segment lost 3 bases and the J segment 0 bases; nucleotides outside the gene matches: 8. CDR3 region: CASSHLPGGGSTDTQYF. CDR3 coding DNA: TGCGCCAGCAGCCACCTACCGGGAGGGGGAAGCACAGATACGCAGTATTTT.

The chain couples TRBV11-2 to TRBJ1-1; no clear D gene. The CDR3 consists of 13 residues. V shed 2 bases and J shed 7 bases, with 11 bases lying between them. From germline, CDR1 is SGHAT and CDR2 FQNNGV. CDR3 DNA: TGTGCCAGCAGCTTATCCCCCACTATTGAAGCTTTCTTT. Protein: CASSLSPTIEAFF.

With regard to this clone: The same CDR3 also results from other DNA sequences found in this sample. The chain has TRBV29-1 and TRBJ2-7; no clear D. The germline V gene has CDR1 SQVTM and CDR2 ANQGSEA. The CDR3 covers 11 residues. With 6 bases removed from V and 4 bases from J, the gap between germline ends came to 10 bases. For the CDR3, the DNA is TGCAGCGTGGCTAGGGATTACGAGCAGTACTTC. As protein: CSVARDYEQYF.

The chain joins TRBV7-3 to TRBJ2-1; D unresolved. V lost 11 bases, J lost 4 bases, and 3 bases lay in between. CDR3 size: 9 residues. Germline V gives CDR1 SGHTA, CDR2 FQGTGA. CDR3 in DNA: TGTGCCCCTTACAATGAGCAGTTCTTC. It yields the protein CAPYNEQFF.

A remark on this clone: The sample contains more than one DNA sequence encoding this CDR3. The gene calls are TRBV19 and TRBJ1-1, with 8 bases aligning to TRBD1. The germline V gene has CDR1 LNHDA and CDR2 SQIVND (reference sequence). V lost 9 bases and J lost 2; bases outside the gene matches: 8. The CDR3 consists of 14 residues. CDR3 nucleotide sequence: TGTGCCAGCGGGACAGGTGGGACCAACACTGAAGCTTTCTTT. Translating it yields CASGTGGTNTEAFF.

The V gene is TRBV5-1, the J gene TRBJ2-1; D might be TRBD1 (6 bases). Germline V lookup: CDR1 SGHRS, CDR2 YFSETQ. Between the trimmed V and J ends, which lost 1 base and 6 bases, there was a span of 17 bases. This CDR3 comprises 16 residues. Written as DNA, the CDR3 is TGCGCCAGCAGCTTGCGGCCAGGGGACCCTTTCAATGAGCAGTTCTTC. Translated: CASSLRPGDPFNEQFF.

The gene calls are TRBV15 and TRBJ2-1; perhaps TRBD1 as D (5 bases). The CDR3 totals 15 residues. Germline values: CDR1 LNHNV, CDR2 YYDKDF (reference sequence). Trimming cost V 2 bases and J 7 bases, with 15 bases left between them. The CDR3, as DNA: TGTGCCACCAGCAGAAGGGGCATCCAAACGAATGAGCAGTTCTTC. Its translation is CATSRRGIQTNEQFF. Together with reference TRBV15 and TRBJ2-1, the CDR3 gives the full variable domain: DAMVIQNPRYQVTQFGKPVTLSCSQTLNHNVMYWYQQKSSQAPKLLFHYYDKDFNNEADTPDNFQSRRPNTSFCFLDIRSPGLGDTAMYLCATSRRGIQTNEQFFGPGTRLTVL.

This clone was seen more than once but under ten times. The identical CDR3 is also encoded by other nucleotide sequences in the sample. The CDR3 DNA follows: TGCGCCAGCAGTCGAGAGAGCAATCAGCCCCAGCATTTT. This sequence encodes CASSRESNQPQHF. The gene calls are TRBV5-1 and TRBJ1-5; unclear D gene. The CDR3 sequence is 13 residues long. Per the germline V gene, CDR1 is SGHRS and CDR2 is YFSETQ. V lost 5 bases and J lost 1, with 7 bases in between.

The rearrangement joins TRBV18 to TRBJ2-7; TRBD2 agrees at 7 bases. The germline CDR1 and CDR2 sequences are KGHSH and LQKENI. The junction had 5 bases not matched to a gene; V was cut back by 1 base and J by 2 bases. This CDR3 comprises 15 residues. The DNA for the CDR3 is TGTGCCAGCTCACCACGGGGAGGGACCGCCTACGAGCAGTACTTC. It encodes CASSPRGGTAYEQYF.